This TCR beta chain was identified in a study of T cell responses to AZD1222 COVID-19 vaccine. Here immunoSEQ multiplex PCR was the method, and the copy in TCRdb shows in-frame clones only, minus some. The data hold about 84,000 clones, with roughly 87% observed a single time. The germline V and J ends were trimmed by 5 bases and 1 base, with 17 bases remaining between them. Germline CDR1 reads SEHNR; CDR2 reads FQNEAQ (reference sequence). The CDR3 loop spans 16 amino acids. This TCR came from an adult in good health. The chain employs TRBV7-9 and TRBJ1-1; no reliable D call. Source: peripheral blood, taken on day 0 of AZD1222 vaccination. CDR3 amino acids: CASSSRAWLGNTEAFF. The CDR3 region has the DNA TGTGCCAGCAGCAGTAGGGCGTGGCTGGGGAACACTGAAGCTTTCTTT.